The rows below give T cell receptor beta chains drawn from one sample of a study of type 1 regulatory T cells. In TCRdb, the reads were re-called with MiXCR into one record per CDR3 protein. The sample lists 15,000 to 20,000 distinct CDR3 sequences; around 9.6% were seen once. Material for sequencing was CD4+ T cells, either the whole sample or a sorted fraction (not recorded which). The origin of the receptors is a human donor in good health. CDR3s include the opening cysteine and the closing phenylalanine or tryptophan. The order of the fields is J gene, clone size, D gene, V gene, CDR3 DNA, CDR3 protein. A D gene is named only where the DNA matches it firmly. Not all rows give a size; the values are once, few, many and, for expanded clones, a class.

>TRBJ1-4|.|.|TRBV30
TGTGCCTGGAGTTTTCGAAGACACGGCTACCCTCAGACAACTAATGAAAAACTGTTTTTT
CAWSFRRHGYPQTTNEKLFF
>TRBJ2-7|.|TRBD1|TRBV11-2
TGTGCCAGCAGCTTAGTACGGACAGGGGCCGGCGAGCAGTACTTC
CASSLVRTGAGEQYF
>TRBJ2-6|medium-sized|TRBD2|TRBV5-1
TGCGCCAGCAGACTAGCGCCTAGCTCTGGGGCCAACGTCCTGACTTTC
CASRLAPSSGANVLTF
>TRBJ2-3|medium-sized|.|TRBV19
TGTGCCAGTAGTGCCCGAACTAGCACAGATACGCAGTATTTT
CASSARTSTDTQYF
>TRBJ1-4|.|.|TRBV3-1
TGTGCCAGCAGCCTCCCCATGGGGGGGACGGAAAAACTGTTTTTT
CASSLPMGGTEKLFF
>TRBJ2-1|many|.|TRBV20-1
TGCAGTGCTAAACCTCTCAATGAGCAGTTCTTC
CSAKPLNEQFF
>TRBJ2-1|.|.|TRBV27
TGTGCCAGCAGTTTCAAGACTTACAATGAGCAGTTCTTC
CASSFKTYNEQFF
>TRBJ2-7|medium-sized|TRBD2|TRBV20-1
TGCAGTGCTCCTGACTTTAGCGGGAAGAATTACGAGCAGTACTTC
CSAPDFSGKNYEQYF
>TRBJ1-3|medium-sized|.|TRBV7-2
TGTGCCAGCAGCCCTCAGGCTGGAAACACCATATATTTT
CASSPQAGNTIYF
>TRBJ2-3|medium-sized|TRBD1|TRBV14
TGTGCCAGCAGCCAAGAGCGGACAGGGACGTTCACAGATACGCAGTATTTT
CASSQERTGTFTDTQYF
>TRBJ2-5|many|TRBD2|TRBV7-9
TGTGCCAGCAGCTTGGGTCTAGCGGGAGGCGAGACCCAGTACTTC
CASSLGLAGGETQYF
>TRBJ1-1|many|.|TRBV2
TGTGCCAGCAGTGACCTCGGCACTGAAGCTTTCTTT
CASSDLGTEAFF
>TRBJ2-1|many|.|TRBV6-6
TGTGCCAGCAGTTACTCGAGAGGGCTAGGGGTTTACAATGAGCAGTTCTTC
CASSYSRGLGVYNEQFF
>TRBJ1-1|many|TRBD1|TRBV7-2
TGTGCCAGCAGCATCCAACAGGGGGCCCACACTGAAGCTTTCTTT
CASSIQQGAHTEAFF
>TRBJ2-1|few|TRBD2|TRBV20-1
TGCAGTGCCAGAAAAACTAGCGGAGGCTCCTACAATGAGCAGTTCTTC
CSARKTSGGSYNEQFF
>TRBJ2-3|.|.|TRBV30
TGTGCCTGGAGTGTACGAAGAGCCAATACGCAGTATTTT
CAWSVRRANTQYF
>TRBJ2-5|medium-sized|.|TRBV5-6
TGTGCCAGCAGCTTGGAGTTCCGGGGAGAGACCCAGTACTTC
CASSLEFRGETQYF
>TRBJ2-7|medium-sized|.|TRBV7-9
TGTGCCAGCAGCTTTGTGTCCTACGAGCAGTACTTC
CASSFVSYEQYF
>TRBJ2-3|few|.|TRBV5-1
TGCGCCAGCAGCCGGACGGGTTCCTTGGGCACAGATACGCAGTATTTT
CASSRTGSLGTDTQYF
>TRBJ2-2|many|TRBD2|TRBV12-3/TRBV12-4
TGTGCCAGCAGAGGACTAGCGGGTCGGACCGGGGAGCTGTTTTTT
CASRGLAGRTGELFF